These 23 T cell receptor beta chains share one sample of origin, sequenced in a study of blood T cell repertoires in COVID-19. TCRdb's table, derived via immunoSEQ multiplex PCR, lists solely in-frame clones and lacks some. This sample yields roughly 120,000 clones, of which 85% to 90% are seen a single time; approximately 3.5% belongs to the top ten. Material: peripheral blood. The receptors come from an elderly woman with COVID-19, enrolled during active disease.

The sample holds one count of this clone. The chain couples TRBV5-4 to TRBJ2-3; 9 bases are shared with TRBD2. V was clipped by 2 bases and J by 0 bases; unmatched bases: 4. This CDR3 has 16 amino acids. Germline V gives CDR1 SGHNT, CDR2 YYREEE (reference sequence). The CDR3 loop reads CASSFRLAESTDTQYF. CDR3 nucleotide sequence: TGTGCCAGCAGCTTCCGACTAGCGGAAAGCACAGATACGCAGTATTTT.

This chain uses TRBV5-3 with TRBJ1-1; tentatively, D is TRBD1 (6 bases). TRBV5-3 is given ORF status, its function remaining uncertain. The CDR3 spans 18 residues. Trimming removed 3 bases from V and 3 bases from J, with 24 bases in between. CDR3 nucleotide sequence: TGTGCCAGAAGCTGGGCAGAACCTCGATGGGGGCGCGACACTGAAGCTTTCTTT. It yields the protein CARSWAEPRWGRDTEAFF.

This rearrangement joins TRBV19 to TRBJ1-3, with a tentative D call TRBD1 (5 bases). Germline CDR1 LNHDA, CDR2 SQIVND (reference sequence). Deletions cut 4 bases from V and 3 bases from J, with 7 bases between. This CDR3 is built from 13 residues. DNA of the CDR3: TGTGCCAGTAGTACGGACAATGGAAACACCATATATTTT. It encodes CASSTDNGNTIYF.

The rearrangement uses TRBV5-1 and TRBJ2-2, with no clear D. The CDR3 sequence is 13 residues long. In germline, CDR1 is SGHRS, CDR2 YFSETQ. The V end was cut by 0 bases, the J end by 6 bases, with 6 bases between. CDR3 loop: CASSLDIPGELFF. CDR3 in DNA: TGCGCCAGCAGCTTGGATATTCCCGGGGAGCTGTTTTTT.

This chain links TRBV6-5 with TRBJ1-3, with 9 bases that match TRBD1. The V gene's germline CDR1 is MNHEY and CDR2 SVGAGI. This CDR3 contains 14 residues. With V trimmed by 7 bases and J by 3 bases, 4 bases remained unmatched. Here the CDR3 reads CASNRDRDGNTIYF. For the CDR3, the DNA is TGTGCCAGCAACCGGGACAGGGATGGAAACACCATATATTTT.

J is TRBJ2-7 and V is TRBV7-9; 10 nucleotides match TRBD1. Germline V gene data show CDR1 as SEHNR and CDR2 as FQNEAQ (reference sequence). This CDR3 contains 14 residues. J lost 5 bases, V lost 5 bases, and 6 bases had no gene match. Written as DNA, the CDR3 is TGTGCCAGCAGCCTGGGACAGGGGTTCAACGAGCAGTACTTC. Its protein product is CASSLGQGFNEQYF.

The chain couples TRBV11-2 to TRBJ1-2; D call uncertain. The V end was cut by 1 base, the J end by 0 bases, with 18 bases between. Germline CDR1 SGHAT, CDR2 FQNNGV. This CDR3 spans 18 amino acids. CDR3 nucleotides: TGTGCCAGCAGCTTAGTGAGGAAACGAAAGTTTACTAACTATGGCTACACCTTC. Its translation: CASSLVRKRKFTNYGYTF.

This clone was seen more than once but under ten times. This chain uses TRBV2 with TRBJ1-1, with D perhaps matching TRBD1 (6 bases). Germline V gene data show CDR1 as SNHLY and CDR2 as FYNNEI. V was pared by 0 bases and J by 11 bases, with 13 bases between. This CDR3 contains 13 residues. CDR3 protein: CASSEARGRGAFF. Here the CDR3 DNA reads TGTGCCAGCAGTGAAGCGCGGGGGAGGGGGGCTTTCTTT.

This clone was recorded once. As DNA, the CDR3 is TGTGCCAGCAGTGAAAGGCGTCTAGCGGACACAGATACGCAGTATTTT. Translation: CASSERRLADTDTQYF. V is TRBV6-1 and J is TRBJ2-3, with 7 bases lining up with TRBD2. Germline CDR1 is MNHNS and CDR2 is SASEGT. V dropped 2 bases and J dropped 2; count of bases not matched to a gene: 7. This CDR3 contains 16 residues.

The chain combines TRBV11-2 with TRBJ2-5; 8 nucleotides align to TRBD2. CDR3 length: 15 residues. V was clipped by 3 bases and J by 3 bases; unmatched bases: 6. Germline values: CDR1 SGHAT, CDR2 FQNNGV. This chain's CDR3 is CASSFPTGGEETQYF. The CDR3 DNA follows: TGTGCCAGCAGCTTCCCGACCGGGGGGGAAGAGACCCAGTACTTC.

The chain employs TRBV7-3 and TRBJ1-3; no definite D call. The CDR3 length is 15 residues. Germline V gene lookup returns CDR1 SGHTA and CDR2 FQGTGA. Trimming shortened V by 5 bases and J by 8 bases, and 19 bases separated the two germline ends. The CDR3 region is CASSISPPSGDTIYF. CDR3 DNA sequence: TGTGCCAGCAGCATATCCCCTCCGTCCGGGGACACCATATATTTT.

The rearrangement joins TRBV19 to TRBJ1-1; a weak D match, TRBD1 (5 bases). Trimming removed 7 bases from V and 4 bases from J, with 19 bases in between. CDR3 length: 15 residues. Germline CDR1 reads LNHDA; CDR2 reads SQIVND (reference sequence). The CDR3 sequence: CASKSAGVGATEAFF. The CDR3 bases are TGTGCCAGTAAGTCGGCGGGGGTCGGAGCCACTGAAGCTTTCTTT.

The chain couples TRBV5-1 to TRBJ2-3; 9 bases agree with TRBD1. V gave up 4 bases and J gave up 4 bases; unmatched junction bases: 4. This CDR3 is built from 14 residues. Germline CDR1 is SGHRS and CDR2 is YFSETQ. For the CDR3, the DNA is TGCGCCAGCAGCCAAGACAGGGGGGCAGATACGCAGTATTTT. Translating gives CASSQDRGADTQYF.

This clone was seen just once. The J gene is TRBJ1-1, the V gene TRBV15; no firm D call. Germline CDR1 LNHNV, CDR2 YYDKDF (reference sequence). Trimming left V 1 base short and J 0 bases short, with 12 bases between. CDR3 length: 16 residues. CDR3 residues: CATSRGVRQLNTEAFF. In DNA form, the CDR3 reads TGTGCCACCAGCAGAGGTGTGCGGCAGCTGAACACTGAAGCTTTCTTT.

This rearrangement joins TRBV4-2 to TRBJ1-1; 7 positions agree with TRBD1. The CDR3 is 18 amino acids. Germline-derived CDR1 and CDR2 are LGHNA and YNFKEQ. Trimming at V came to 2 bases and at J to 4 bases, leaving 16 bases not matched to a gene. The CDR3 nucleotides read TGTGCCAGCAGCCAACGTACACAGGGGATCGTCGGAGGCACTGAAGCTTTCTTT. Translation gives CASSQRTQGIVGGTEAFF.

The DNA of the CDR3 is TGTGCCAGCAGTTACTACAGGGGCGATCAGCCCCAGCATTTT. This encodes CASSYYRGDQPQHF. The chain employs TRBV6-2 or TRBV6-3 and TRBJ1-5; 7 nucleotides match TRBD1. V lost 1 base and J lost 5; bases outside the gene matches: 2. Germline values: CDR1 MNHEY, CDR2 SVGEGT. There are 14 residues in the CDR3.

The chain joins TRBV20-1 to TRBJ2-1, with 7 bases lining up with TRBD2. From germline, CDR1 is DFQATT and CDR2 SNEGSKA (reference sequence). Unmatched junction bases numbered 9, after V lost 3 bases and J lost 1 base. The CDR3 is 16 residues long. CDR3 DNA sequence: TGCAGTGCTAGTTTCGGGGGGTCCCGGTCCTACAATGAGCAGTTCTTC. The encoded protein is CSASFGGSRSYNEQFF.

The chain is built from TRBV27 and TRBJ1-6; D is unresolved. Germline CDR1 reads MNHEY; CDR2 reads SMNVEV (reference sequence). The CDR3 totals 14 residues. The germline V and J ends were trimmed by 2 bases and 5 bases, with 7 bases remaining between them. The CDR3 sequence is CASSLDGHNSPLHF. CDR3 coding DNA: TGTGCCAGCAGTTTAGATGGGCATAATTCACCCCTCCACTTT.

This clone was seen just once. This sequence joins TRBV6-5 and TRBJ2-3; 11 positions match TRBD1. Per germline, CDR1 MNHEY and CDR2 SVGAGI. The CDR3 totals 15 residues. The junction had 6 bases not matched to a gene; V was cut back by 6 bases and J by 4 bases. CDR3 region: CASRGDRGLADTQYF. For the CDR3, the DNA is TGTGCCAGCAGGGGGGACAGGGGGTTGGCAGATACGCAGTATTTT.

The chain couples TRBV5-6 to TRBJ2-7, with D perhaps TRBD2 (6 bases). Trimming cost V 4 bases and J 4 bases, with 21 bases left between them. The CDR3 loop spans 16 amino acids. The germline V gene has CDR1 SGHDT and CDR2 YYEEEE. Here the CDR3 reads CASSSIRGGTWYEQYF. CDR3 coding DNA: TGTGCCAGCAGCAGTATTAGGGGCGGGACCTGGTACGAGCAGTACTTC.

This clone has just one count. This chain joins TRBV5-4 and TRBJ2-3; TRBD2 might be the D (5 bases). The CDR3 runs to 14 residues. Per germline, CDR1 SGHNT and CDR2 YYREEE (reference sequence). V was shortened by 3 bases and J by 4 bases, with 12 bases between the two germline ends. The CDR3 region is CASSSPADPDTQYF. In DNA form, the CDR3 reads TGTGCCAGCAGCTCCCCAGCGGATCCAGATACGCAGTATTTT.

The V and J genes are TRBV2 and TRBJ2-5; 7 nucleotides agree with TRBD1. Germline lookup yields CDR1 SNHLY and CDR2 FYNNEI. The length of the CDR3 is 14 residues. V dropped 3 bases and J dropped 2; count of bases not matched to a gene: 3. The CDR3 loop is CASSDTGVQETQYF. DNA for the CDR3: TGTGCCAGCAGTGACACAGGGGTTCAAGAGACCCAGTACTTC. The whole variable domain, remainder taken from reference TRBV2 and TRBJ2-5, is EPEVTQTPSHQVTQMGQEVILRCVPISNHLYFYWYRQILGQKVEFLVSFYNNEISEKSEIFDDQFSVERPDGSNFTLKIRSTKLEDSAMYFCASSDTGVQETQYFGPGTRLLVL.

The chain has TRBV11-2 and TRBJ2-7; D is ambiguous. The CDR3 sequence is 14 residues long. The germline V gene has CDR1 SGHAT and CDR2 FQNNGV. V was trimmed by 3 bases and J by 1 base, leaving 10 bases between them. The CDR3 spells CASSFQALSYEQYF. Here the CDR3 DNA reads TGTGCCAGCAGCTTCCAGGCTCTTTCCTACGAGCAGTACTTC. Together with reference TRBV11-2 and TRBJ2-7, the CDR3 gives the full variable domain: EAGVAQSPRYKIIEKRQSVAFWCNPISGHATLYWYQQILGQGPKLLIQFQNNGVVDDSQLPKDRFSAERLKGVDSTLKIQPAKLEDSAVYLCASSFQALSYEQYFGPGTRLTVT.